One sample yielded the 11 T cell receptor beta chains listed below, sequenced in a study of blood T cell repertoires in COVID-19. The repertoire was sequenced with immunoSEQ multiplex PCR; TCRdb's copy has only in-frame clones and lacks some. The repertoire consists of about 190,000 clones, with 60% to 80% occurring once and the leading ten covering approximately 27%. The source material was peripheral blood. The source of these receptors is a woman in her sixties or seventies with acute or convalescent COVID-19.

The DNA of the CDR3 is TGCAGTGCTAGTACGTTAGCGGCCCGGGGAGAGACCCAGTACTTC. This gives the protein CSASTLAARGETQYF. This rearrangement joins TRBV20-1 to TRBJ2-5, with D possibly matching TRBD2 (6 bases). V dropped 3 bases and J dropped 4 bases, with 18 bases sitting between them. Germline V gives CDR1 DFQATT, CDR2 SNEGSKA (reference sequence). This CDR3 region has 15 residues.

The chain joins TRBV7-9 to TRBJ1-1; 8 nucleotides match TRBD1. The J segment lost 7 bases and the V segment lost 5 bases, leaving 12 bases of the junction unmatched. The length of the CDR3 is 15 residues. Germline V lookup: CDR1 SEHNR, CDR2 FQNEAQ (reference sequence). The CDR3 loop is CASSIDTGGHDEAFF. The CDR3 bases are TGTGCCAGCAGCATTGACACAGGGGGTCATGATGAAGCTTTCTTT.

The CDR3 here is CASKLASYNEQFF. DNA of the CDR3: TGTGCCAGTAAACTAGCCTCCTACAATGAGCAGTTCTTC. V and J are TRBV19 and TRBJ2-1; D may be TRBD2 (6 bases). This CDR3 has 13 amino acids. Germline CDR1 reads LNHDA; CDR2 reads SQIVND (reference sequence). The V gene lost 7 bases and the J gene lost 0 bases, with 7 bases spanning the gap.

This clone came up a few times. The rearrangement links TRBV2 to TRBJ2-7; D may be TRBD2 (5 bases). CDR3 length: 15 residues. CDR1 is SNHLY, CDR2 FYNNEI, per germline. Trimming took off 4 bases at V and 4 bases at J, with 17 bases between the two ends. The DNA of the CDR3 is TGTGCCAGCAGTGTAGGACTCGGTAATTCTTACGAGCAGTACTTC. It codes for CASSVGLGNSYEQYF.

The genes are TRBV15 and TRBJ1-1, with D possibly being TRBD1 (5 bases). V lost 0 bases and J lost 8, with 7 bases in between. This CDR3 comprises 12 residues. Germline V gene sequence: CDR1 LNHNV, CDR2 YYDKDF (reference sequence). The CDR3 DNA is TGTGCCACCAGCAGAGATCGGGGGGAAGCTTTCTTT. Translated, it gives CATSRDRGEAFF.

To note about this clone: The junction departs from the called germline gene at one end, perhaps through a read error. The CDR3 spells CASSLNRDAHGDF. The DNA for the CDR3 is TGTGCCAGCAGTCTGAACAGGGACGCCCACGGGGACTTC. The gene calls are TRBV12-3 or TRBV12-4 and TRBJ2-4, with D tentatively TRBD1 (6 bases). The CDR3 has 13 amino acids.

The chain combines TRBV9 with TRBJ2-1, with TRBD2 matching 14 bases. CDR1 SGDLS and CDR2 YYNGEE come from the germline V gene. Germline trimming cut 4 bases from V and 14 bases from J; bases unmatched to any gene: 5. The CDR3 has 13 residues. CDR3 in DNA: TGTGCCAGCAGCAGGGGACTAGCGGGAGAGGAGTTCTTC. Translating it yields CASSRGLAGEEFF.

CDR3 DNA sequence: TGTGCCAGCAGCTTTTTTGGGCCCGGGGAGCTGTTTTTT. Translating gives CASSFFGPGELFF. V usage is TRBV7-3 and J usage is TRBJ2-2; D is uncertain. The CDR3 runs to 13 residues. V lost 3 bases, J lost 6 bases, and 8 bases lay in between. The germline V gene encodes CDR1 SGHTA and CDR2 FQGTGA. Full variable domain (outside the CDR3, taken from reference TRBV7-3 and TRBJ2-2): GAGVSQTPSNKVTEKGKYVELRCDPISGHTALYWYRQSLGQGPEFLIYFQGTGAADDSGLPNDRFFAVRPEGSVSTLKIQRTERGDSAVYLCASSFFGPGELFFGEGSRLTVL.

The chain joins TRBV11-3 to TRBJ2-3, with TRBD2 identical over 10 bases. The CDR3 loop spans 17 amino acids. Germline assignment: CDR1 SGHNT and CDR2 YENEEA. V dropped 1 base and J dropped 5; count of bases not matched to a gene: 9. Here the CDR3 reads CASSLGITSGNGDTQYF. CDR3 bases: TGTGCCAGCAGCTTAGGGATTACTAGCGGGAATGGAGATACGCAGTATTTT.

V gene TRBV7-3 combines with J gene TRBJ1-6; 9 nucleotides align to TRBD1. This CDR3 has 15 residues. Per the germline V gene, CDR1 is SGHTA and CDR2 is FQGTGA. V gave up 0 bases and J gave up 7 bases; unmatched junction bases: 1. The chain's CDR3 is CASSLTGTGNSPLHF. The CDR3 DNA reads as TGTGCCAGCAGCTTAACCGGGACAGGGAATTCACCCCTCCACTTT.

This clone appeared a single time. The rearrangement links TRBV24-1 to TRBJ2-3; D is uncertain. V was cut by 6 bases and J by 7 bases, with 16 bases left in between. This CDR3 is built from 14 residues. The germline V gene has CDR1 KGHDR and CDR2 SFDVKD. Here the CDR3 reads CATSPAISPYTQYF. CDR3 sequence (DNA): TGTGCCACCAGTCCGGCGATTAGCCCCTATACGCAGTATTTT.